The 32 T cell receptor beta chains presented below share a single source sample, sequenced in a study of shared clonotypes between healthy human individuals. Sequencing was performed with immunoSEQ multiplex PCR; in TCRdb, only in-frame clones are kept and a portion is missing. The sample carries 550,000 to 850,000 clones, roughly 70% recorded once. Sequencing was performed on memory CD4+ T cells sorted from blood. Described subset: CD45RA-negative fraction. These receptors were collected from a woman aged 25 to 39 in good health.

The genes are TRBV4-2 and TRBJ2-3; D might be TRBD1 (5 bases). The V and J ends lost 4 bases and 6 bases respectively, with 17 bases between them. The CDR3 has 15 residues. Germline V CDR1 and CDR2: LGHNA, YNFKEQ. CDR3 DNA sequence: TGTGCCAGCAGCCCGACGGAAGGGGCGTACGATACGCAGTATTTT. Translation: CASSPTEGAYDTQYF.

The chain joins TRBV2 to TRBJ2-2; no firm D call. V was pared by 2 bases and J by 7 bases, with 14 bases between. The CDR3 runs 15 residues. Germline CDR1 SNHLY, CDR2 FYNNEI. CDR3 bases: TGTGCCAGCAGTGAAATTTGGGTAAAAAGCGGGGAGCTGTTTTTT. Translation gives CASSEIWVKSGELFF.

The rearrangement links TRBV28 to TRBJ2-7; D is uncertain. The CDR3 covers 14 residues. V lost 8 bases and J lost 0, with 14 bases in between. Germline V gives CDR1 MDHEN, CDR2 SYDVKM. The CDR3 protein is CASGSFLNSYEQYF. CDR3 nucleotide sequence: TGTGCCAGCGGTTCCTTCCTAAACTCCTACGAGCAGTACTTC.

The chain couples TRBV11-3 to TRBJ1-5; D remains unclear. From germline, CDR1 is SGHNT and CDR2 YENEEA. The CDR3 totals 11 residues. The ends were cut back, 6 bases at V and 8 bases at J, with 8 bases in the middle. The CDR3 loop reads CASRGREPQHF. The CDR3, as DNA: TGTGCCAGCAGGGGGAGGGAGCCCCAGCATTTT.

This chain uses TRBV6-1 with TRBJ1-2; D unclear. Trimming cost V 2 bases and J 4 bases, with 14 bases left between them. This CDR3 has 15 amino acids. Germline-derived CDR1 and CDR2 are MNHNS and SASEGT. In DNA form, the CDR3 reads TGTGCCAGCAGTGAATCTAGGGCCGGCCCCTATGGCTACACCTTC. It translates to CASSESRAGPYGYTF.

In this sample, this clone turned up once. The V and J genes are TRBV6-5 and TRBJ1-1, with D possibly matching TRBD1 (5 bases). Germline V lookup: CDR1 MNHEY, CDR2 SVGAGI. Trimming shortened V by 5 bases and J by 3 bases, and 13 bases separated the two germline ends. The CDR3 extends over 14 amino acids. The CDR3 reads CASSPGLLDTEAFF. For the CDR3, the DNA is TGTGCCAGCAGTCCAGGGTTGTTGGACACTGAAGCTTTCTTT.

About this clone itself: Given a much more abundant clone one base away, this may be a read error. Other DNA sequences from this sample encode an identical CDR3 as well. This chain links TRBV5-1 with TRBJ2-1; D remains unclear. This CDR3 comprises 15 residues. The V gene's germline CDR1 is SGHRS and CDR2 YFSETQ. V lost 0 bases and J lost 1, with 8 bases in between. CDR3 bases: TGCGCCAGCAGCTTGGACAGTACGTCCTACAATGAGCAGTTCTTC. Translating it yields CASSLDSTSYNEQFF. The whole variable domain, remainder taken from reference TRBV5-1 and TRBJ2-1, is KAGVTQTPRYLIKTRGQQVTLSCSPISGHRSVSWYQQTPGQGLQFLFEYFSETQRNKGNFPGRFSGRQFSNSRSEMNVSTLELGDSALYLCASSLDSTSYNEQFFGPGTRLTVL.

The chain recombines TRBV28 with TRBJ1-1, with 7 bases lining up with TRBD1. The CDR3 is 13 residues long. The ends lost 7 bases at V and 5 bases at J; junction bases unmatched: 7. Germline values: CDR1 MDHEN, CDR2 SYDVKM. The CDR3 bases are TGTGCCAGCAACCCAGGGGGATTGACTGAAGCTTTCTTT. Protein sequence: CASNPGGLTEAFF.

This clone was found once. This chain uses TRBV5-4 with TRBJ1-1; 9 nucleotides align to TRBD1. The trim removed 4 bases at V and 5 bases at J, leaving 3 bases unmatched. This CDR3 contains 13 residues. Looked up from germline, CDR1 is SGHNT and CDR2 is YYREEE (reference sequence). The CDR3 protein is CASSRTGATEAFF. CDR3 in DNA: TGTGCCAGCAGCCGGACAGGGGCGACTGAAGCTTTCTTT.

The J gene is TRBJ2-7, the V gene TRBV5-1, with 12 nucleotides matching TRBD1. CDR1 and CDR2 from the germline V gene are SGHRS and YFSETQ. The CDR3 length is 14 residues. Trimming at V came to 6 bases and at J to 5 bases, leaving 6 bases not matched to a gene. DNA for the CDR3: TGCGCCAGCACCCCCGGGACAGGGGGCAACGAGCAGTACTTC. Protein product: CASTPGTGGNEQYF.

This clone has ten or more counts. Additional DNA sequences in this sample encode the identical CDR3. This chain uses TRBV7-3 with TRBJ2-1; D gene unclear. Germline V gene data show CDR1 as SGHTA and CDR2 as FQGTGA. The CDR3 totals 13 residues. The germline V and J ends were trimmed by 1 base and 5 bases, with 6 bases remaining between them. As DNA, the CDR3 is TGTGCCAGCAGCTTAAGGACGGACAATGAGCAGTTCTTC. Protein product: CASSLRTDNEQFF.

The CDR3 loop reads CASRQLNQPQHF. The CDR3 DNA follows: TGTGCCAGCAGACAGCTCAATCAGCCCCAGCATTTT. The V call is TRBV6-1, the J call TRBJ1-5; D remains unclear. Germline CDR1 reads MNHNS; CDR2 reads SASEGT. The CDR3 has 12 residues. Trimming cost V 6 bases and J 3 bases, with 6 bases left between them.

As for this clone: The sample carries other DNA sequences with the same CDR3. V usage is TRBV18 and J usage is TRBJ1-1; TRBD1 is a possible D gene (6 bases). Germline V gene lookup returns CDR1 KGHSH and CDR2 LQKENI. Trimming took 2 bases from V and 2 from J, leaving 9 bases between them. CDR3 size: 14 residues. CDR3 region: CASSPEQGNTEAFF. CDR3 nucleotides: TGTGCCAGCTCACCAGAACAGGGTAACACTGAAGCTTTCTTT.

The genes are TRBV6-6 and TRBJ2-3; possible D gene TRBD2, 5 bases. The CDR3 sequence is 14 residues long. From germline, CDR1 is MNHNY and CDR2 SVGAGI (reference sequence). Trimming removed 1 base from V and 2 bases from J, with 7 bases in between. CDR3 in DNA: TGTGCCAGCAGTTACTTCGGGGACACAGATACGCAGTATTTT. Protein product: CASSYFGDTDTQYF.

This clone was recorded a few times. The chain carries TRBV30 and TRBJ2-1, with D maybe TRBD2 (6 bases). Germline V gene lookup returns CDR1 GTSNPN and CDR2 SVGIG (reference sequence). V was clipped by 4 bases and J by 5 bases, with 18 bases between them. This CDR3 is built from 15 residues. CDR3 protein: CAWIHPSDLDNEQFF. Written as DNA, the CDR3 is TGTGCCTGGATCCACCCTAGCGACCTTGACAATGAGCAGTTCTTC. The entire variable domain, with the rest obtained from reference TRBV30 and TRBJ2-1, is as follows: SQTIHQWPATLVQPVGSPLSLECTVEGTSNPNLYWYRQAAGRGLQLLFYSVGIGQISSEVPQNLSASRPQDRQFILSSKKLLLSDSGFYLCAWIHPSDLDNEQFFGPGTRLTVL.

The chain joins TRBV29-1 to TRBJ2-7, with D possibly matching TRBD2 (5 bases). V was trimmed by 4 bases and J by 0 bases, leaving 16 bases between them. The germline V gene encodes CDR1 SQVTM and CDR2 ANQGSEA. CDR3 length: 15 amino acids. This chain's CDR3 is CSVGGVGFLSYEQYF. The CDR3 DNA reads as TGCAGCGTTGGGGGAGTTGGATTTCTCTCCTACGAGCAGTACTTC.

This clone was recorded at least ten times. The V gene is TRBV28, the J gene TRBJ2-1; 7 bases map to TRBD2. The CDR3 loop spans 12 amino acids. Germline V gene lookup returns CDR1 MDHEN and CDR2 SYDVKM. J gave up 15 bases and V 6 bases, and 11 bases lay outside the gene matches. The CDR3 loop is CASSPTSVRRFF. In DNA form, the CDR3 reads TGTGCCAGCAGCCCCACTAGCGTGAGGAGGTTCTTC.

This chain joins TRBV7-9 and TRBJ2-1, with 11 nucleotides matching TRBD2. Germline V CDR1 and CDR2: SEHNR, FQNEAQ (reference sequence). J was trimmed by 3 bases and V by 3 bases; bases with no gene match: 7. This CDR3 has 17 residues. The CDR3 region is CASSLSSGRGVYNEQFF. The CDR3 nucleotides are TGTGCCAGCAGCTTGAGTAGCGGGAGGGGCGTCTACAATGAGCAGTTCTTC.

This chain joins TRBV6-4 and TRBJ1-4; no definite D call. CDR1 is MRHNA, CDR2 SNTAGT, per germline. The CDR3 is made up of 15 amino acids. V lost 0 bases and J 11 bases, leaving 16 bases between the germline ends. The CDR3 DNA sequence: TGTGCCAGCAGTGACTCGAGGCCTCGAAGGGTCAAACTGTTTTTT. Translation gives CASSDSRPRRVKLFF.

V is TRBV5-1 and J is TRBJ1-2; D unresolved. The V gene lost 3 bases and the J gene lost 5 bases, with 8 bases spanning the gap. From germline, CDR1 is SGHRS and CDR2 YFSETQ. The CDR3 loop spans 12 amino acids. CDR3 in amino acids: CASSSSEYGYTF. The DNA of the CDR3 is TGCGCCAGCAGCTCTTCAGAATATGGCTACACCTTC.

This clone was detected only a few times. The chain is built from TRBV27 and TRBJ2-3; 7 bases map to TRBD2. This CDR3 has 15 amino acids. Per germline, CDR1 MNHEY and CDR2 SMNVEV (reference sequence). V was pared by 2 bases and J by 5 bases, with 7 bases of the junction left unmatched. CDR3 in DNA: TGTGCCAGCAGTTTACGTCGGGGAGGGAAAGATACGCAGTATTTT. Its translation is CASSLRRGGKDTQYF.

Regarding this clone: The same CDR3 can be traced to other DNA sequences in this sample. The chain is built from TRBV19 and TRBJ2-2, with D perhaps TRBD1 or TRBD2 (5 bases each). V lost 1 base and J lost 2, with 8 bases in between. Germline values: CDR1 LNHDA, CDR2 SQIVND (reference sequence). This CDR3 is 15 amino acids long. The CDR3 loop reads CASSIGGVNTGELFF. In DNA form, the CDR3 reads TGTGCCAGTAGTATAGGAGGGGTTAACACCGGGGAGCTGTTTTTT.

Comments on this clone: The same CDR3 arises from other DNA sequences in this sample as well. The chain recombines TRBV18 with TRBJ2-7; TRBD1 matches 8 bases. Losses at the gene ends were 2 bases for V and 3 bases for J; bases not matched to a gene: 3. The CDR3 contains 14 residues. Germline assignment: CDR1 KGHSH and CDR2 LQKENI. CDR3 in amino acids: CASSPTGGSYEQYF. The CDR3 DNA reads TGTGCCAGCTCACCAACAGGGGGGAGCTACGAGCAGTACTTC.

The CDR3 spells CASNKQGSGANVLTF. CDR3 in DNA: TGTGCCAGCAATAAACAGGGCTCTGGGGCCAACGTCCTGACTTTC. V gene TRBV2 combines with J gene TRBJ2-6; perhaps TRBD1 as D (6 bases). The CDR3 consists of 15 residues. Germline values: CDR1 SNHLY, CDR2 FYNNEI. V was clipped by 7 bases and J by 0 bases, with 10 bases between them.

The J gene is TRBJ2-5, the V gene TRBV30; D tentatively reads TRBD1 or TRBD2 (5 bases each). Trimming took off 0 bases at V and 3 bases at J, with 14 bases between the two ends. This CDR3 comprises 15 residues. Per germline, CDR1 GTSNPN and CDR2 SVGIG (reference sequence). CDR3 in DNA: TGTGCCTGGAGTGTTCAGTTAGGGACGAAAGAGACCCAGTACTTC. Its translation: CAWSVQLGTKETQYF. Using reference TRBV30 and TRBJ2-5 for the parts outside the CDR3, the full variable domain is SQTIHQWPATLVQPVGSPLSLECTVEGTSNPNLYWYRQAAGRGLQLLFYSVGIGQISSEVPQNLSASRPQDRQFILSSKKLLLSDSGFYLCAWSVQLGTKETQYFGPGTRLLVL.

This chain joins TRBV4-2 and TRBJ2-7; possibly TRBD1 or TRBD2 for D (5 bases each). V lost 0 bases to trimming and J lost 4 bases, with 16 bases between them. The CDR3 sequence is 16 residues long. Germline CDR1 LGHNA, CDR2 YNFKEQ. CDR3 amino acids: CASSQDRDPLVYEQYF. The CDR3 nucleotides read TGTGCCAGCAGCCAAGATCGGGACCCCCTTGTGTACGAGCAGTACTTC.

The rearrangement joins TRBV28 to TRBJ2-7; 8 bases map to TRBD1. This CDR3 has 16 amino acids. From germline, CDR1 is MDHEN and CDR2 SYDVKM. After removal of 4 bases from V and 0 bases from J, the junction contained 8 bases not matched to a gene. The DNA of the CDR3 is TGTGCCAGCAGTTCGAGCAGGGGGCTTAGCTCCTACGAGCAGTACTTC. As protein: CASSSSRGLSSYEQYF.

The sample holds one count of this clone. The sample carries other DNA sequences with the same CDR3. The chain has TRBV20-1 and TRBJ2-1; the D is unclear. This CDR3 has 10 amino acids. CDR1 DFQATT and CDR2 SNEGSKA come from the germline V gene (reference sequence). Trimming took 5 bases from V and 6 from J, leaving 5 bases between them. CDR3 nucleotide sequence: TGCAGTGCTTCTAGCAATGAGCAGTTCTTC. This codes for CSASSNEQFF.

The CDR3 DNA follows: TGTGCCAGCCGACCTACAGGGGGCAACACTGAAGCTTTCTTT. Translating gives CASRPTGGNTEAFF. The chain has TRBV6-5 and TRBJ1-1; 9 bases line up with TRBD1. V gave up 8 bases and J gave up 2 bases; unmatched junction bases: 6. Germline CDR1 MNHEY, CDR2 SVGAGI. This CDR3 contains 14 residues.

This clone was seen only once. This CDR3 reads CASSPNYLGTSGTLNEQFF. The CDR3 DNA sequence: TGTGCCAGCAGCCCCAATTACCTGGGGACTAGCGGGACCCTCAATGAGCAGTTCTTC. The chain is built from TRBV14 and TRBJ2-1, with 13 bases lining up with TRBD2. The CDR3 is 19 amino acids. From germline, CDR1 is SGHDN and CDR2 FVKESK. The J segment lost 6 bases and the V segment lost 4 bases, leaving 15 bases of the junction unmatched.

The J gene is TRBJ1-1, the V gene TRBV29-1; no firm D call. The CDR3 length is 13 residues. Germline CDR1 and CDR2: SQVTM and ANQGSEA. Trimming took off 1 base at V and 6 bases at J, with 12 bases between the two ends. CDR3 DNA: TGCAGCGTTGAAGCCGGCCGAGGAGCTGAAGCTTTCTTT. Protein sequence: CSVEAGRGAEAFF.

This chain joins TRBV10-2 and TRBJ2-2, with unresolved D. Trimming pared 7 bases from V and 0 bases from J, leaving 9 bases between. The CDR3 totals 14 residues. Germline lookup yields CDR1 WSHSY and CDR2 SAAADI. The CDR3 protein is CASIPQANTGELFF. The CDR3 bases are TGCGCCAGCATTCCCCAGGCGAACACCGGGGAGCTGTTTTTT.